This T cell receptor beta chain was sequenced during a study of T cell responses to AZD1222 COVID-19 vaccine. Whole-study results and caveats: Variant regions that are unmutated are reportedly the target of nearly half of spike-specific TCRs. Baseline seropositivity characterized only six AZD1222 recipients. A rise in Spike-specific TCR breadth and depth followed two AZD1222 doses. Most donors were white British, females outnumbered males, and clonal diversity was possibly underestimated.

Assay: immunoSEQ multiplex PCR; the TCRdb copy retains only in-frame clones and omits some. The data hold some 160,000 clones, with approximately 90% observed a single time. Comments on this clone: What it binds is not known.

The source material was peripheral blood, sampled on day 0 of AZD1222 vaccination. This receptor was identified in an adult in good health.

This CDR3 is CSVVFLRPVVYTF. For the CDR3, the DNA is TGCAGCGTTGTTTTTTTACGGCCCGTAGTCTACACCTTC. The chain combines TRBV29-1 with TRBJ1-2; D unresolved. With 4 bases removed from V and 10 bases from J, the gap between germline ends came to 19 bases. Germline loops: CDR1 SQVTM, CDR2 ANQGSEA. The CDR3 length is 13 residues.